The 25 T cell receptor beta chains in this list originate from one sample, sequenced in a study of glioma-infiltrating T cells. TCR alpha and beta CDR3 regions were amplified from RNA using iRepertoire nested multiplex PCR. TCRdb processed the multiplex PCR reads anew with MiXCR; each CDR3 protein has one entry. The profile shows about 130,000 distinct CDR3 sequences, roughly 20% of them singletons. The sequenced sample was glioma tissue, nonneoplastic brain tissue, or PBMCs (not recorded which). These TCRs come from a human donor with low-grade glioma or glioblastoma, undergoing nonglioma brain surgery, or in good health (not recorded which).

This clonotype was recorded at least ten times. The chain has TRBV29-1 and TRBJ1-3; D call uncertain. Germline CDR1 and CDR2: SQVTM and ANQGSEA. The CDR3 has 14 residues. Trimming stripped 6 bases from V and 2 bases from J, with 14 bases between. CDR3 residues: CSVQEKGTGNTIYF. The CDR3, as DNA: TGCAGCGTCCAGGAGAAGGGAACTGGAAACACCATATATTTT. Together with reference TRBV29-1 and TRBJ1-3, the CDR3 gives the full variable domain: SAVISQKPSRDICQRGTSLTIQCQVDSQVTMMFWYRQQPGQSLTLIATANQGSEATYESGFVIDKFPISRPNLTFSTLTVSNMSPEDSSIYLCSVQEKGTGNTIYFGEGSWLTVV.

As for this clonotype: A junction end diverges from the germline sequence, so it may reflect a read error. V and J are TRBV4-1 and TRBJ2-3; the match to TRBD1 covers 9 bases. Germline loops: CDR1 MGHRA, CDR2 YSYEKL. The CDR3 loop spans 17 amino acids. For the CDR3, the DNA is TGCGCCAGCATCCAAGAGCTGACAGGGGGATTCACAGATACGCAGTATTTT. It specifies CASIQELTGGFTDTQYF.

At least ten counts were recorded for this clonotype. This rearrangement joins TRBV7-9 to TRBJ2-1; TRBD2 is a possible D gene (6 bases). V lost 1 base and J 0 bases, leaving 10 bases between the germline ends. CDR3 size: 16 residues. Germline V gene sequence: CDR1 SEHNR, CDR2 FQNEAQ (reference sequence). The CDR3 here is CASSLGSGSSYNEQFF. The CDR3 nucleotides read TGTGCCAGCAGCTTAGGTAGCGGAAGCTCCTACAATGAGCAGTTCTTC.

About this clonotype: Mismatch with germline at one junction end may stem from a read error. The CDR3 sequence is CAISSPDNSGNTIYF. In nucleotides, the CDR3 is TGTGCCATCAGTTCTCCGGACAACTCTGGAAACACCATATATTTT. The gene calls are TRBV27 and TRBJ1-3; TRBD1 is a possible D gene (5 bases). CDR1 and CDR2 from the germline V gene are MNHEY and SMNVEV (reference sequence). This CDR3 has 15 residues.

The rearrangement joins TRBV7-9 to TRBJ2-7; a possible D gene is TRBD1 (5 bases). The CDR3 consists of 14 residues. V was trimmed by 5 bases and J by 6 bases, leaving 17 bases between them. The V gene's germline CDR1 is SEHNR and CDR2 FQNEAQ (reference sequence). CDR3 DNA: TGTGCCAGCAGCCATAGCAGGATAGGGGTCGAGCAGTACTTC. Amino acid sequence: CASSHSRIGVEQYF.

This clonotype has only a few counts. CDR3 region: CAAGQAANYGYTF. The CDR3 bases are TGTGCCGCTGGACAGGCCGCCAACTATGGCTACACCTTC. V and J are TRBV12-3 or TRBV12-4 and TRBJ1-2; 7 positions match TRBD1. CDR3 length equals 13 residues. V lost 11 bases, J lost 2 bases, and 8 bases stayed unmatched.

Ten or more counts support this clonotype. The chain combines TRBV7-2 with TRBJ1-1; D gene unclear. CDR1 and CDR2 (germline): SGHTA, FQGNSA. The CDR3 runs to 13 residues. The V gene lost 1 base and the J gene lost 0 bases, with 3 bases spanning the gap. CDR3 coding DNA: TGTGCCAGCAGCTTAGTTGTGAACACTGAAGCTTTCTTT. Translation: CASSLVVNTEAFF. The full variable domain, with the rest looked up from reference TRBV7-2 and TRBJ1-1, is GAGVSQSPSNKVTEKGKDVELRCDPISGHTALYWYRQSLGQGLEFLIYFQGNSAPDKSGLPSDRFSAERTGGSVSTLTIQRTQQEDSAVYLCASSLVVNTEAFFGQGTRLTVV.

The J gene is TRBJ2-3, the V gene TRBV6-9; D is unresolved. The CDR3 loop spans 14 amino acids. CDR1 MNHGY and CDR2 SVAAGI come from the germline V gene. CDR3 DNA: TGTGGCAGTAGTTACAATGGGTTCCCAGATACGCAGTATTTT. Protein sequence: CGSSYNGFPDTQYF.

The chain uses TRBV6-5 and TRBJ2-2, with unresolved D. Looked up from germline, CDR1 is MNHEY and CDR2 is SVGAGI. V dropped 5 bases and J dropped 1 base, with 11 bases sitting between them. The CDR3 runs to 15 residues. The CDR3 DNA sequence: TGTGCCAGCAGTCATGGCTGGGTGAACACCGGGGAGCTGTTTTTT. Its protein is CASSHGWVNTGELFF.

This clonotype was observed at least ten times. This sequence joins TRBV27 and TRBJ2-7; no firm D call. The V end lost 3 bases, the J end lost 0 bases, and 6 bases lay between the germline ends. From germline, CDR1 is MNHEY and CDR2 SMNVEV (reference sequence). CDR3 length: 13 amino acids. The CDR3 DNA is TGTGCCAGCAGTTTTTCTGCCTCCTACGAGCAGTACTTC. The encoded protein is CASSFSASYEQYF.

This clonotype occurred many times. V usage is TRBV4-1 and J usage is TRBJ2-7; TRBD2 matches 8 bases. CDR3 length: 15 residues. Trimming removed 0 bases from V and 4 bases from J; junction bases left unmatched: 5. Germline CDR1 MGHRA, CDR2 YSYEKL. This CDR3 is CASSQDPGGRYEQYF. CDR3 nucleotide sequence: TGCGCCAGCAGCCAAGACCCCGGCGGGAGGTACGAGCAGTACTTC.

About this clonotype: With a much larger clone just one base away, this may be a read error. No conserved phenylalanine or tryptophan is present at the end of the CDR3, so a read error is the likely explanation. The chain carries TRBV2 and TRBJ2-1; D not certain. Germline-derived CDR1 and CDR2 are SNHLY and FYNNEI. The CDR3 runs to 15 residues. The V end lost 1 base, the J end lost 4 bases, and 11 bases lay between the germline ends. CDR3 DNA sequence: TGTGCCAGCAGTGAAGGAGTAGCATCTTACAATGAGCAGTTCCTC. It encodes CASSEGVASYNEQFL.

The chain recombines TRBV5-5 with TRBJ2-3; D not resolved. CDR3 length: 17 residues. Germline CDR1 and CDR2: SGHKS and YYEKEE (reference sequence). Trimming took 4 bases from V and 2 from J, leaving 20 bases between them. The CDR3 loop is CASSVFPAGPNTDTQYF. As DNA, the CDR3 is TGTGCCAGCAGCGTTTTCCCAGCCGGCCCCAACACAGATACGCAGTATTTT. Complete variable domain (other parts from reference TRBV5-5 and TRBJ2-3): DAGVTQSPTHLIKTRGQQVTLRCSPISGHKSVSWYQQVLGQGPQFIFQYYEKEERGRGNFPDRFSARQFPNYSSELNVNALLLGDSALYLCASSVFPAGPNTDTQYFGPGTRLTVL.

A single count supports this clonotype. CDR3 DNA: TGCGCCAGCAGCCAAAACAGGGGAGGAGCGGTAGCCTTCTACGAGCAGTACTTC. Amino acid sequence: CASSQNRGGAVAFYEQYF. J is TRBJ2-7 and V is TRBV4-1, with D possibly TRBD1 on 7 matching bases. CDR3 size: 18 residues. The V and J ends lost 2 bases and 3 bases respectively, with 23 bases between them. Germline CDR1 and CDR2: MGHRA and YSYEKL.

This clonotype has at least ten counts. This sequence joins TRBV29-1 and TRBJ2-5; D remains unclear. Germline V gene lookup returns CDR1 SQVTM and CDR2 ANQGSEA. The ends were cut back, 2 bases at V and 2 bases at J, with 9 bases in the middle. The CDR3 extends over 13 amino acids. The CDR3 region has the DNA TGCAGCGTTGAAACAGATACACAAGAGACCCAGTACTTC. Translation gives CSVETDTQETQYF.

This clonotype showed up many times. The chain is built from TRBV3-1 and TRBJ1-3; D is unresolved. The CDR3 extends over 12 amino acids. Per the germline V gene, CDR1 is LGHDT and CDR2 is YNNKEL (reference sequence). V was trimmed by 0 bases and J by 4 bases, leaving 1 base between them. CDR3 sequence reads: CASSQEGNTIYF. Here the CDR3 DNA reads TGTGCCAGCAGCCAAGAAGGAAACACCATATATTTT. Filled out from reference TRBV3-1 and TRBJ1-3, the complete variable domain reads DTAVSQTPKYLVTQMGNDKSIKCEQNLGHDTMYWYKQDSKKFLKIMFSYNNKELIINETVPNRFSPKSPDKAHLNLHINSLELGDSAVYFCASSQEGNTIYFGEGSWLTVV.

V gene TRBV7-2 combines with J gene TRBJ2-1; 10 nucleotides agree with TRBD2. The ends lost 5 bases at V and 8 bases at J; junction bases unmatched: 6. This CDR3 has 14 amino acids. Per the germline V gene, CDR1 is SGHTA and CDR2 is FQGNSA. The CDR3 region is CASSPSGSIYEQFF. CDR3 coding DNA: TGTGCCAGCAGCCCTAGCGGGAGTATATATGAGCAGTTCTTC.

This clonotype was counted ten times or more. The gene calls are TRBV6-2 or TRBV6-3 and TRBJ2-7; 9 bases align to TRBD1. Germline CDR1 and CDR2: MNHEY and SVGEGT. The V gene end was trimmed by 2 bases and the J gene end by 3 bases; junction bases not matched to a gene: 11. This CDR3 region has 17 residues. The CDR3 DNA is TGTGCCAGCAGTTACCCCGTTCAGGGACAGGGCCTCTACGAGCAGTACTTC. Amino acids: CASSYPVQGQGLYEQYF.

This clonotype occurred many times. In DNA form, the CDR3 reads TGTGCCGCGACTAGCGGGAGCGGTGAGCAGTTCTTC. Encoded protein: CAATSGSGEQFF. The chain has TRBV6-1 and TRBJ2-1, with 12 bases that match TRBD2. This CDR3 comprises 12 residues. The J segment lost 9 bases and the V segment lost 11 bases, leaving 5 bases of the junction unmatched. Looked up from germline, CDR1 is MNHNS and CDR2 is SASEGT.

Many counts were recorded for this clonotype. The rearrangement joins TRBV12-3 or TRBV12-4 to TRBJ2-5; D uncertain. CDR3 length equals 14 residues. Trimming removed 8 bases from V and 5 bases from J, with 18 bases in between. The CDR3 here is CASGKLHGFETQYF. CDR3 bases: TGTGCCAGCGGGAAACTACACGGGTTTGAGACCCAGTACTTC.

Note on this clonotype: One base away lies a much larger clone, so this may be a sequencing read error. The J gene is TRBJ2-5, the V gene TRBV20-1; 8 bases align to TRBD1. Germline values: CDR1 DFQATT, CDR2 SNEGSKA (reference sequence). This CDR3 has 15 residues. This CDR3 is CSARFPGQGGETEYF. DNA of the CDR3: TGCAGTGCTAGATTCCCCGGACAGGGCGGGGAGACCGAGTACTTC.

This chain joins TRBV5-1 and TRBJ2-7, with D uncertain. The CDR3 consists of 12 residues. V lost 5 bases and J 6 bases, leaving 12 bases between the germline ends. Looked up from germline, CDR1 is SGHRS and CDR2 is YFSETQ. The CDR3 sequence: CASRPPPGEQYF. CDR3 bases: TGCGCCAGCAGACCCCCACCCGGCGAGCAGTACTTC.

This CDR3 is CASSQEPPEVEKTDTQYF. The CDR3 region has the DNA TGTGCCAGCAGCCAAGAGCCCCCGGAGGTGGAAAAGACAGATACGCAGTATTTT. The chain combines TRBV14 with TRBJ2-3; D is possibly TRBD2 (5 bases). Germline V gives CDR1 SGHDN, CDR2 FVKESK. Trimming cost V 0 bases and J 3 bases, with 19 bases left between them. CDR3 length: 18 residues.

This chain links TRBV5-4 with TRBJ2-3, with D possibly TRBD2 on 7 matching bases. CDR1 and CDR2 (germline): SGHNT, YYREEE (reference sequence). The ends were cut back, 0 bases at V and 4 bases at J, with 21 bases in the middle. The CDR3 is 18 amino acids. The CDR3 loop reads CASSLAGRGRLIADTQYF. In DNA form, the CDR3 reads TGTGCCAGCAGCTTGGCCGGGCGGGGGCGATTAATTGCAGATACGCAGTATTTT.

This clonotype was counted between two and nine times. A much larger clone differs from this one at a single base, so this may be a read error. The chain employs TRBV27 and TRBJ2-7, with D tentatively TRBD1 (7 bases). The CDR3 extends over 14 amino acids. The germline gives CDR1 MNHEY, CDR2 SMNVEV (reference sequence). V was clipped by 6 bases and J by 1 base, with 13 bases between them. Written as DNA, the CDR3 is TGTGCCAGCAGCAGACCAGGGGGGTCCTACGAGCAGTACTTC. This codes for CASSRPGGSYEQYF.